This TCR beta chain was sequenced in a study of blood T cell repertoires in COVID-19. Germline V gene data show CDR1 as SGHVS and CDR2 as FQNEAQ. The ends lost 5 bases at V and 8 bases at J; junction bases unmatched: 6. The CDR3 contains 14 residues. Methods used by the authors: Reference gene primer amplification in the assay estimated nucleated cell counts. Measured with immunoSEQ multiplex PCR; TCRdb has only the in-frame clones, and not every one. That table furnishes V, J and clone size, whereas the DNA furnished D and trimming. The top ten hold about 9.1% of the sample, which has 65,000 to 90,000 clones, about nine tenths seen once.

This clonotype originated in a man aged 50-59 years with acute or convalescent COVID-19. The chain joins TRBV7-8 to TRBJ1-6; 7 bases are a match to TRBD1. The sequenced material came from peripheral blood. This CDR3 is CASSLRQGYSPLHF. Here the CDR3 DNA reads TGTGCCAGCAGCCTCAGACAGGGTTATTCACCCCTCCACTTT.